The present T cell receptor (beta chain) was sequenced within a study of blood T cell repertoires in COVID-19 (dated by TCRdb to 2018 to 2020). Broadly, across the study: Samples from collaborators originated in the United States, Italy and Spain and spanned both the acute and convalescent phases of COVID-19. The repertoires were released in a freely available public database intended as a resource for research on the immune response to SARS-CoV-2. Subjects who had been exposed to COVID-19, were actively infected with it, or had recovered from it provided the deeply sampled blood TCRbeta repertoires that made up the dataset. The sample metadata nearly always contained a de-identified subject ID, COVID-19 status, age in years and sex. The samples were drawn from the first 160 participants of the ongoing ImmuneRACE study and from over 950 subjects provided by 6 global collaborators. HLA class I and class II types, where available, came from metadata supplied by the sample provider rather than from assay-based typing. The material from the prospective study consisted of cDNA or gDNA derived from T cells, B-cell-depleted T cells, or PBMCs.

Collaborating institutions collected whole blood in K2EDTA tubes following their own protocols. Collaborator samples were shipped for TCRbeta analysis as frozen whole blood, isolated PBMCs, or DNA extracted from either sample type. The CDR3 has 17 amino acids, counting the end cysteine and phenylalanine. Only the CDR3 part of the read is kept: 51 bases, read in frame from the first base. Relative to germline, V is missing 0 bases and J is missing 5 bases, with 13 bases of the junction outside any gene match. CDR1 SGHDT and CDR2 YYEEEE are derived from the germline V gene. What the authors observed across the whole study: Clinical and demographic metadata were provided uncurated, with the amount varying by source and participant.

TCRbeta CDR3 regions were amplified from genomic DNA using the immunoSEQ Assay, a bias-controlled multiplex PCR. The published analysis was carried out like this. The number of nucleated cells in each sample was estimated from the amplification of reference gene primers within the assay. Sequence reads were collapsed and filtered to measure the absolute abundance of every unique TCRbeta CDR3 rearrangement. Productive Simpson clonality was computed per sample as the square root of Simpson's diversity index over productive rearrangements. Drawn from immuneACCESS, this table holds only the in-frame rearrangements with V and J called that TCRdb kept. Clones are partly lost; checked studies trace under half to an unresolved V gene and leave the rest unexplained. V, J and clone size were drawn from that table, and D and trimming were deduced from the DNA. The sample table shows about 100,000 clones, and around 87% are seen once. The ten largest clones add up to 11% of the sample.

As regards this clone: No cognate antigen has been identified for it. Per-base qualities were not stored, and no clone one base away is much larger.

The sequenced sample was peripheral blood. The source is a woman in her 30s with acute or convalescent COVID-19. This sequence uses TRBV5-6 and TRBJ2-7; 8 junctional bases match TRBD1. CDR3 region: CASSLDPWTGSIHEQYF. The base sequence is TGTGCCAGCAGCTTGGACCCATGGACAGGGAGCATCCACGAGCAGTACTTC.